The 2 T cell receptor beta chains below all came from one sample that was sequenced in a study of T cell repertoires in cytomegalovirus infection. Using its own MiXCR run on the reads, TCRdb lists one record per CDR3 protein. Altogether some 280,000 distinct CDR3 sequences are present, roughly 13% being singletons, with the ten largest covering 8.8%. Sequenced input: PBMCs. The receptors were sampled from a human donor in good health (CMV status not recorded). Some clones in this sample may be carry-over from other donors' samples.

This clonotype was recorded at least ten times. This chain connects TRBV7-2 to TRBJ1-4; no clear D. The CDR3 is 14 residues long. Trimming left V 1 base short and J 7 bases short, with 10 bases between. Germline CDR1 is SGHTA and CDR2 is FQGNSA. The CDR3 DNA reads TGTGCCAGCAGCTTAGATTCGGCGACTGAAAAACTGTTTTTT. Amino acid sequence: CASSLDSATEKLFF.

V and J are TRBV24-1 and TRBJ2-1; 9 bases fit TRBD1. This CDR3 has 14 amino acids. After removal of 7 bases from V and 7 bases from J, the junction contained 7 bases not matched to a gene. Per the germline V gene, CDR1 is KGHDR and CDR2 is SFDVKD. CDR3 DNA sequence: TGTGCCACCAGCGAGGGACAGGGAGAGAATGAGCAGTTCTTC. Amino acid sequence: CATSEGQGENEQFF.